One and the same sample provided the 28 T cell receptor beta chains below, sequenced in a study of T cell responses to AZD1222 COVID-19 vaccine. Sequencing was performed with immunoSEQ multiplex PCR; in TCRdb, only in-frame clones are kept and a portion is missing. The sample has fewer than 65,000 clones, around 92% seen once. The sequences come from peripheral blood, collected 28 days after the second AZD1222 dose. These receptors were obtained from an adult who received the AZD1222 COVID-19 vaccine.

The rearrangement joins TRBV24-1 to TRBJ2-2; 12 bases are a match to TRBD1. The V gene end was trimmed by 5 bases and the J gene end by 6 bases; junction bases not matched to a gene: 9. Germline V CDR1 and CDR2: KGHDR, SFDVKD. The CDR3 has 17 residues. CDR3 nucleotide sequence: TGTGCCACCAGTGCCGCTGGCGGGACAGGGGGCCCCGGGGAGCTGTTTTTT. The encoded protein is CATSAAGGTGGPGELFF.

The rearrangement links TRBV2 to TRBJ2-5, with D possibly being TRBD1 (5 bases). Germline V CDR1 and CDR2: SNHLY, FYNNEI. Trimming took 4 bases from V and 1 from J, leaving 10 bases between them. CDR3 size: 14 residues. CDR3 nucleotide sequence: TGTGCCAGCAGTGTGGGGCACCTCCAAGAGACCCAGTACTTC. Residues: CASSVGHLQETQYF.

V gene TRBV6-1 combines with J gene TRBJ2-7; no definite D call. The CDR3 extends over 16 amino acids. V was clipped by 3 bases and J by 0 bases, with 15 bases between them. CDR1 and CDR2 (germline): MNHNS, SASEGT. CDR3 residues: CASSDFKGMSSYEQYF. The CDR3 bases are TGTGCCAGCAGTGATTTCAAGGGAATGAGCTCCTACGAGCAGTACTTC.

This clone appeared a single time. This sequence joins TRBV28 and TRBJ1-6, with D possibly TRBD1 on 5 matching bases. This CDR3 is 16 amino acids long. The germline V gene encodes CDR1 MDHEN and CDR2 SYDVKM. Trimming shortened V by 6 bases and J by 0 bases, and 12 bases separated the two germline ends. The chain's CDR3 is CASSQAGTSYNSPLHF. In DNA form, the CDR3 reads TGTGCCAGCAGCCAAGCAGGGACCTCCTATAATTCACCCCTCCACTTT.

This chain uses TRBV18 with TRBJ1-2, with D possibly matching TRBD1 (5 bases). V gave up 6 bases and J gave up 6 bases, with 14 bases separating them. The germline V gene has CDR1 KGHSH and CDR2 LQKENI. The length of the CDR3 is 13 residues. CDR3 DNA: TGTGCCAGCTCCTCGCGGGACCGAGATGGCTACACCTTC. Protein: CASSSRDRDGYTF.

The gene calls are TRBV24-1 and TRBJ2-5; D perhaps matches TRBD1 (6 bases). Germline V gene sequence: CDR1 KGHDR, CDR2 SFDVKD. The CDR3 spans 16 residues. The V end lost 3 bases, the J end lost 0 bases, and 13 bases lay between the germline ends. The CDR3 spells CATSDTAGTHQETQYF. The DNA of the CDR3 is TGTGCCACCAGTGATACCGCCGGGACACACCAAGAGACCCAGTACTTC.

This clone was picked up a small number of times. The rearrangement joins TRBV4-2 to TRBJ2-5; the D is unclear. Germline CDR1 reads LGHNA; CDR2 reads YNFKEQ. V was shortened by 4 bases and J by 2 bases, with 8 bases between the two germline ends. CDR3 length: 13 residues. For the CDR3, the DNA is TGTGCCAGCAGCCTGACGGAACAAGAGACCCAGTACTTC. Protein product: CASSLTEQETQYF.

This clone was found once. V usage is TRBV3-1 (or the pseudogene TRBV3-2) and J usage is TRBJ2-7; TRBD2 matches at 11 bases. V lost 4 bases and J lost 2; bases outside the gene matches: 7. This CDR3 comprises 16 residues. Germline V gene sequence: CDR1 LGHDT, CDR2 YNNKEL (reference sequence). This CDR3 reads CASSPTSGKRAYEQYF. The CDR3 bases are TGTGCCAGCAGCCCGACTAGCGGGAAAAGGGCCTACGAGCAGTACTTC.

The rearrangement links TRBV24-1 to TRBJ2-6; a possible D gene is TRBD1 (5 bases). This CDR3 has 13 amino acids. CDR1 and CDR2 from the germline V gene are KGHDR and SFDVKD. V shed 9 bases and J shed 4 bases, with 9 bases lying between them. As DNA, the CDR3 is TGTGCCACCCAGGGTACCGGGGCCAACGTCCTGACTTTC. Translated: CATQGTGANVLTF.

The J gene is TRBJ2-1, the V gene TRBV29-1, with 10 bases matching TRBD2. From germline, CDR1 is SQVTM and CDR2 ANQGSEA. Trimming cost V 0 bases and J 8 bases; bases outside gene matches: 13. This CDR3 contains 17 residues. The CDR3: CSVEDPESSGRGDEQFF. Written as DNA, the CDR3 is TGCAGCGTTGAAGACCCGGAATCTAGCGGGAGAGGAGATGAGCAGTTCTTC.

For this clone: Sequence at one end of the junction differs from germline and may be a read error. The CDR3 loop is CSARKPSQDIF. In DNA form, the CDR3 reads TGCAGTGCGCGGAAACCGTCCCAGGACATCTTT. This chain connects TRBV20-1 to TRBJ1-1; D is possibly TRBD1 (5 bases). There are 11 residues in the CDR3. Germline V gene lookup returns CDR1 DFQATT and CDR2 SNEGSKA (reference sequence).

The chain links TRBV3-1 (or the pseudogene TRBV3-2) to TRBJ1-1; 9 nucleotides agree with TRBD1. Per germline, CDR1 LGHDT and CDR2 YNNKEL (reference sequence). After removal of 3 bases from V and 2 bases from J, the junction contained 7 bases not matched to a gene. The CDR3 is 16 residues long. The CDR3 spells CASSQRTGALNTEAFF. The DNA for the CDR3 is TGTGCCAGCAGCCAGCGGACAGGGGCATTAAACACTGAAGCTTTCTTT.

The rearrangement joins TRBV12-3 or TRBV12-4 to TRBJ1-1; D may be TRBD1 (5 bases). This CDR3 contains 13 residues. Trimming took off 3 bases at V and 6 bases at J, with 11 bases between the two ends. DNA for the CDR3: TGTGCCAGCAGTTTGGGCCGACAGTCTGAAGCTTTCTTT. Translating gives CASSLGRQSEAFF.

V usage is TRBV28 and J usage is TRBJ1-5; the D is unclear. CDR1 and CDR2 (germline): MDHEN, SYDVKM. Trimming removed 6 bases at V and 4 bases at J, with 16 bases between. The CDR3 is made up of 15 amino acids. The CDR3 sequence: CASRPPWTGNQPQHF. The CDR3 DNA reads TGTGCCAGCAGGCCGCCCTGGACTGGGAATCAGCCCCAGCATTTT.

The V call is TRBV11-1, the J call TRBJ2-2; no definite D call. With 1 base removed from V and 5 bases from J, the gap between germline ends came to 2 bases. Germline V gene lookup returns CDR1 SGHAT and CDR2 FQDESV (reference sequence). The CDR3 sequence is 12 residues long. This CDR3 reads CASSLVTGELFF. DNA of the CDR3: TGTGCCAGCAGCTTAGTGACCGGGGAGCTGTTTTTT.

This clone was observed once. The chain joins TRBV5-1 to TRBJ2-1; possibly TRBD2 for D (6 bases). This CDR3 spans 20 amino acids. Germline V gene lookup returns CDR1 SGHRS and CDR2 YFSETQ. Trimming pared 0 bases from V and 3 bases from J, leaving 25 bases between. Here the CDR3 DNA reads TGCGCCAGCAGCTTGGATTACAGGAGGGAGACTCCTAAGTTCTACAATGAGCAGTTCTTC. It codes for CASSLDYRRETPKFYNEQFF.

V is TRBV24-1 and J is TRBJ2-2; 8 nucleotides agree with TRBD2. The V segment lost 10 bases and the J segment 7 bases; nucleotides outside the gene matches: 10. The CDR3 totals 14 residues. Germline V CDR1 and CDR2: KGHDR, SFDVKD. The CDR3 spells CATAKRELGGELFF. CDR3 nucleotide sequence: TGTGCCACTGCCAAGCGGGAGCTTGGCGGGGAGCTGTTTTTT.

The rearrangement links TRBV29-1 to TRBJ2-1; 13 bases map to TRBD2. V was pared by 0 bases and J by 3 bases, with 8 bases of the junction left unmatched. The CDR3 is 18 amino acids. Per germline, CDR1 SQVTM and CDR2 ANQGSEA. The CDR3 reads CSVEDTSGRAFNYNEQFF. CDR3 nucleotides: TGCAGCGTTGAAGATACTAGCGGGAGGGCCTTCAACTACAATGAGCAGTTCTTC.

This chain uses TRBV28 with TRBJ1-5, with D possibly being TRBD1 (5 bases). Germline loops: CDR1 MDHEN, CDR2 SYDVKM. CDR3 length: 16 residues. V lost 7 bases and J 0 bases, leaving 16 bases between the germline ends. The CDR3 sequence: CASTKTQGHSNQPQHF. In nucleotides, the CDR3 is TGTGCCAGCACCAAAACCCAGGGCCATAGCAATCAGCCCCAGCATTTT.

This rearrangement joins TRBV27 to TRBJ2-4; D is uncertain. Germline CDR1 reads MNHEY; CDR2 reads SMNVEV (reference sequence). The CDR3 length is 13 residues. V was shortened by 8 bases and J by 6 bases, with 14 bases between the two germline ends. DNA for the CDR3: TGTGCCAGCTCCCAGGCGGCGATAAACATTCAGTACTTC. Translated: CASSQAAINIQYF.

The sample holds a few counts of this clone. This chain connects TRBV4-1 to TRBJ2-4; TRBD2 is a possible D gene (6 bases). This CDR3 has 17 amino acids. The ends were cut back, 4 bases at V and 2 bases at J, with 18 bases in the middle. CDR1 MGHRA and CDR2 YSYEKL come from the germline V gene. Here the CDR3 reads CASSREATRGTKNIQYF. CDR3 DNA: TGCGCCAGCAGCCGAGAAGCAACGCGGGGAACCAAAAACATTCAGTACTTC.

The rearrangement links TRBV5-1 to TRBJ2-1; D is perhaps TRBD1 or TRBD2 (6 bases each). CDR1 is SGHRS and CDR2 is YFSETQ in the germline V gene. This CDR3 is 14 amino acids long. Between the trimmed V and J ends, which lost 4 bases and 5 bases, there was a span of 13 bases. The CDR3 DNA reads TGCGCCAGCAGCATAAACAGGGAGGACAATGAGCAGTTCTTC. Translated: CASSINREDNEQFF.

This clone was found once. The gene calls are TRBV2 and TRBJ1-5; D is uncertain. Germline V gene data show CDR1 as SNHLY and CDR2 as FYNNEI. The length of the CDR3 is 14 residues. V shed 4 bases and J shed 2 bases, with 9 bases lying between them. The chain's CDR3 is CASSVDQGNQPQHF. The CDR3 DNA follows: TGTGCCAGCAGTGTTGACCAGGGCAATCAGCCCCAGCATTTT. Full variable domain (rest looked up from reference TRBV2 and TRBJ1-5): EPEVTQTPSHQVTQMGQEVILRCVPISNHLYFYWYRQILGQKVEFLVSFYNNEISEKSEIFDDQFSVERPDGSNFTLKIRSTKLEDSAMYFCASSVDQGNQPQHFGDGTRLSIL.

The chain employs TRBV5-1 and TRBJ2-5, with 12 positions matching TRBD2. The CDR3 runs 15 residues. J was trimmed by 4 bases and V by 4 bases; bases with no gene match: 5. Germline CDR1 reads SGHRS; CDR2 reads YFSETQ. The CDR3 DNA follows: TGCGCCAGCAGCCACAGACTAGCGGGAGTAGAGACCCAGTACTTC. This encodes CASSHRLAGVETQYF.

This chain connects TRBV7-2 to TRBJ2-1; TRBD1 aligns across 7 bases. The CDR3 extends over 15 amino acids. J lost 4 bases, V lost 5 bases, and 8 bases had no gene match. Looked up from germline, CDR1 is SGHTA and CDR2 is FQGNSA. The CDR3 DNA sequence: TGTGCCAGCAGCCCAAGGGGGCCCATTTACAATGAGCAGTTCTTC. Residues: CASSPRGPIYNEQFF.

The CDR3 nucleotides are TGTGCCAGCAGCTTAGGGAGGACTAATGAAAAACTGTTTTTT. Protein sequence: CASSLGRTNEKLFF. The chain recombines TRBV7-8 with TRBJ1-4; unclear D gene. Per the germline V gene, CDR1 is SGHVS and CDR2 is FQNEAQ. The CDR3 extends over 14 amino acids. The V and J ends lost 1 base and 2 bases respectively, with 5 bases between them.

The chain uses TRBV12-1 and TRBJ1-6; the D call TRBD1 from the table was never checked on the DNA. TRBV12-1 is described as a pseudogene. This CDR3 contains 16 residues. CDR3 in DNA: TGTGCCAGCAGCTTTTTGGGGGCGCGTCAATCGTGGCCCCTCCACTTT. Translation: CASSFLGARQSWPLHF.

Note on this clone: In the same sample, other DNA sequences code for this CDR3. The DNA for the CDR3 is TGTGCCAGCAGCCTAACGGAGAACACTGAAGCTTTCTTT. Protein sequence: CASSLTENTEAFF. The V gene is TRBV7-2, the J gene TRBJ1-1, with D uncertain. Germline V CDR1 and CDR2: SGHTA, FQGNSA. The CDR3 loop spans 13 amino acids. V was pared by 5 bases and J by 1 base, with 8 bases between. The full variable domain, its missing parts supplied by reference TRBV7-2 and TRBJ1-1, is GAGVSQSPSNKVTEKGKDVELRCDPISGHTALYWYRQSLGQGLEFLIYFQGNSAPDKSGLPSDRFSAERTGGSVSTLTIQRTQQEDSAVYLCASSLTENTEAFFGQGTRLTVV.